The rows below give T cell receptor beta chains drawn from one sample of a study of control samples from healthy donors and cancer patients. Sequencing used immunoSEQ multiplex PCR; TCRdb keeps in-frame clones, though not all of them. The sample carries over 150,000 clones, 75% to 95% recorded once. Input material: blood. Every receptor here comes from a woman between 40 and 55 years old in good health. CDR3s include the opening cysteine and the closing phenylalanine or tryptophan. The D gene is left open where the match is weak. The size field is filled for only some rows; it gives once, few, many or a size class.

D gene	V gene	J gene	clone size	CDR3 protein	CDR3 DNA
.	TRBV11-2	TRBJ1-2	.	CASSLIGDHGYTF	TGTGCCAGCAGCTTAATAGGGGACCATGGCTACACCTTC
TRBD2	TRBV5-1	TRBJ2-5	.	CASSLSQAGGQETQYF	TGCGCCAGCAGCTTGTCGCAAGCGGGGGGCCAAGAGACCCAGTACTTC
.	TRBV19	TRBJ2-7	.	CASKGSKTGSYEQYF	TGTGCCAGTAAAGGTTCGAAAACGGGATCCTACGAGCAGTACTTC
.	TRBV27	TRBJ1-4	.	CASGLWDEKLFF	TGTGCCAGCGGCCTTTGGGATGAAAAACTGTTTTTT
TRBD2	TRBV7-6	TRBJ2-1	.	CASSLLAGGEDEQFF	TGTGCCAGCAGCTTATTAGCGGGGGGCGAAGATGAGCAGTTCTTC
.	TRBV6-5	TRBJ1-1	.	CASSYSSGLNTEAFF	TGTGCCAGCAGTTACTCGAGCGGACTGAACACTGAAGCTTTCTTT
.	TRBV12-5	TRBJ1-5	once	CASGIDGIRNQPQHF	TGTGCTAGTGGAATAGACGGGATTCGCAATCAGCCCCAGCATTTT
.	TRBV9	TRBJ2-7	.	CASSPMGSSYEQYF	TGTGCCAGCAGTCCGATGGGGTCGTCCTACGAGCAGTACTTC
TRBD2	TRBV2	TRBJ2-1	.	CASSVAGGYNEQFF	TGTGCCAGCTCCGTAGCGGGGGGCTACAATGAGCAGTTCTTC
.	TRBV10-3	TRBJ1-3	.	CAIRSGTGSGNTIYF	TGTGCCATCAGATCCGGGACGGGCTCTGGAAACACCATATATTTT
.	TRBV5-1	TRBJ1-1	.	CASSPGTENTEAFF	TGCGCCAGCAGCCCAGGGACGGAGAACACTGAAGCTTTCTTT
.	TRBV28	TRBJ2-3	.	CASAGGTDTQYF	TGTGCCAGCGCTGGCGGCACAGATACGCAGTATTTT
.	TRBV6-7	TRBJ1-5	.	CASSQTPTNRDKDQPQHF	TGTGCCAGCAGTCAGACCCCTACAAACAGGGACAAGGATCAGCCCCAGCATTTT
TRBD2	TRBV27	TRBJ2-1	.	CASSKRGRNEQFF	TGTGCCAGCAGTAAGCGGGGCAGGAATGAGCAGTTCTTC
.	TRBV12-3/TRBV12-4	TRBJ1-1	once	CASSPPRGEAFF	TGTGCCAGCAGTCCCCCCCGGGGGGAAGCTTTCTTT
TRBD2	TRBV2	TRBJ2-3	once	CASSDVPGWGGQYF	TGTGCCAGCAGTGACGTCCCCGGGTGGGGGGGGCAGTATTTT
TRBD1	TRBV6-1	TRBJ1-2	.	CASSEVRQGFYTF	TGTGCCAGCAGTGAAGTCCGACAGGGATTCTACACCTTC
.	TRBV18	TRBJ1-4	.	CASSPFNRVEEKLFF	TGTGCCAGCTCACCGTTCAACCGGGTTGAAGAAAAACTGTTTTTT
.	TRBV15	TRBJ1-1	.	CVTQGEAGVWGTEAFF	TGTGTCACCCAAGGAGAGGCAGGGGTTTGGGGCACTGAAGCTTTCTTT
TRBD2	TRBV3-1/TRBV3-2	TRBJ2-3	once	CASSQNGLAGSADTQYF	TGTGCCAGCAGCCAAAACGGGCTAGCGGGGTCCGCAGATACGCAGTATTTT
.	TRBV6-1	TRBJ2-7	.	CASSGVSQGALWEQYF	TGTGCCAGCAGTGGAGTTTCCCAGGGCGCCTTGTGGGAGCAGTACTTC
TRBD1	TRBV10-2	TRBJ1-1	.	CASSAGTGYTEAFF	TGCGCCAGCAGTGCCGGGACAGGATACACTGAAGCTTTCTTT
.	TRBV2	TRBJ2-3	.	CASIMYADTQYF	TGTGCCAGCATCATGTACGCAGATACGCAGTATTTT
.	TRBV19	TRBJ1-4	.	CASRTTVTNEKLFF	TGTGCCAGTAGGACGACAGTTACTAATGAAAAACTGTTTTTT
.	TRBV6-5	TRBJ1-2	.	CASSRGTNYGYTF	TGTGCCAGCAGCCGGGGGACAAACTATGGCTACACCTTC
.	TRBV4-2	TRBJ2-5	.	CASSQVEGPQYF	TGTGCCAGCAGCCAAGTAGAAGGACCCCAGTACTTC
.	TRBV3-1/TRBV3-2	TRBJ2-1	.	CASSGGGLSSYNEQFF	TGTGCCAGCAGCGGAGGGGGCCTGAGCTCCTACAATGAGCAGTTCTTC
.	TRBV19	TRBJ1-5	.	CASSIDHFGQPQHF	TGTGCCAGTAGTATCGACCACTTCGGTCAGCCCCAGCATTTT
TRBD2	TRBV16	TRBJ2-1	.	CASRGREVGNEQFF	TGTGCCAGCAGAGGACGGGAGGTAGGCAATGAGCAGTTCTTC
.	TRBV19	TRBJ1-3	.	CASRDAGFSGNTIYF	TGTGCCAGTAGGGACGCCGGTTTCTCTGGAAACACCATATATTTT
.	TRBV4-1	TRBJ1-2	once	CASSRPPGGYTF	TGCGCCAGCAGCCGACCACCTGGAGGCTACACCTTC
.	TRBV4-2	TRBJ1-2	.	CASSLPGAGNYGYTF	TGTGCCAGCAGCCTCCCGGGGGCGGGGAACTATGGCTACACCTTC
.	TRBV14	TRBJ2-7	.	CASSQVHYEQYF	TGTGCCAGCAGCCAAGTACACTACGAGCAGTACTTC